This T cell receptor (beta chain) was captured in a study of blood T cell repertoires in COVID-19. Study-level information: Acute and convalescent COVID-19 samples came from the United States, Italy and Spain.

Trimming left V 7 bases short and J 6 bases short, with 10 bases between. The CDR3 has 12 residues. Germline V gene data show CDR1 as LNHDA and CDR2 as SQIVND (reference sequence). Sequencing used immunoSEQ multiplex PCR; TCRdb keeps in-frame clones, though not all of them. The sample includes 220,000 or so clones, about 88% of them seen just once. The chain uses TRBV19 and TRBJ2-1, with D unclear. The clonotype comes from a woman between 45 and 65 years old with COVID-19, enrolled during active disease. The sample consisted of peripheral blood. The CDR3 reads CASTSGLNEQFF. CDR3 sequence (DNA): TGTGCCAGTACAAGTGGCCTCAATGAGCAGTTCTTC.